The clone carrying this T cell receptor beta chain was recorded a few times. Its antigen remains unknown. This entry is derived from a study of T cell responses to AZD1222 COVID-19 vaccine. Study overall: Both about-4-week and about-12-week second-dose recipients were combined.

Assay used: immunoSEQ multiplex PCR; TCRdb lists only in-frame clones, some missing. The sample gives 130,000 to 150,000 clones, around 89% of which show up once; approximately 15% is in the top ten. V lost 1 base to trimming and J lost 4 bases, with 5 bases between them. The CDR3 spans 12 residues. Germline V gene sequence: CDR1 SGHKS, CDR2 YYEKEE (reference sequence). Study observations and caveats: Possibly, clonal diversity was underestimated; donors were largely white British and included more females. Baseline serostatus was positive in only a handful of AZD1222 recipients. Spike-specific TCR breadth and depth went up after people got two AZD1222 doses.

The V call is TRBV5-5, the J call TRBJ2-5; D unresolved. The sequenced sample was peripheral blood, obtained on day 0 of AZD1222 vaccination. The TCR was taken from an adult in good health. This CDR3 reads CASSLYVETQYF. DNA of the CDR3: TGTGCCAGCAGCTTGTATGTAGAGACCCAGTACTTC.